This T cell receptor beta chain was documented in a study of T cells in localized non-small cell lung cancer. Study-level points and caveats: Adjacent lung held a median roughly 56 of the top 100 tumor clones. Clonality of T cells reached its maximum in uninvolved adjacent lung, surpassing tumor.

V gave up 3 bases and J gave up 4 bases; unmatched junction bases: 10. This CDR3 is built from 16 residues. The germline V gene encodes CDR1 SGHDT and CDR2 YYEEEE. Sequenced by immunoSEQ multiplex PCR; TCRdb stores in-frame clones only, minus some. The repertoire holds tens of thousands of clones, with approximately 86% as singletons. A remark on this clone: Its antigen is unknown.

Source: peripheral blood, taken before any cancer treatment. The chain uses TRBV5-6 and TRBJ1-1; 9 bases fit TRBD1. This TCR derives from a man aged 40 to 69 with stage I lung adenocarcinoma. In DNA form, the CDR3 reads TGTGCCAGCAGCTCTCCCCTGACAGGGGGAATCACTGAAGCTTTCTTT. Encoded protein: CASSSPLTGGITEAFF.